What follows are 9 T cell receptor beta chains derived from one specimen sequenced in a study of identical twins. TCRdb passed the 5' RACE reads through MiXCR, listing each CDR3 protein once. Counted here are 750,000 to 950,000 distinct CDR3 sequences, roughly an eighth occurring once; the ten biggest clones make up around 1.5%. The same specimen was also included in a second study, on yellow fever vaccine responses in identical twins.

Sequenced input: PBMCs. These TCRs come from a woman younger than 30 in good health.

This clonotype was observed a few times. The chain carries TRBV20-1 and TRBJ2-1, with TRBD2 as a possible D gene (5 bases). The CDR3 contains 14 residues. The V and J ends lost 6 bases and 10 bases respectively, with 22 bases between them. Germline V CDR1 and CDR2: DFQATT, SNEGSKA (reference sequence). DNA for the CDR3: TGCAGTGCGAGCCCTCGCCGGTTGGGCGGGGAGCAGTTCTTC. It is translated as CSASPRRLGGEQFF.

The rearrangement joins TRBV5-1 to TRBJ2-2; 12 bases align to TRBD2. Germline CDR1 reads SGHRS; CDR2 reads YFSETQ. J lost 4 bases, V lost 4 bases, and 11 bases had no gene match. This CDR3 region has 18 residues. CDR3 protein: CASSRRTSGKGGTGELFF. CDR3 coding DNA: TGCGCCAGCAGCCGCCGGACTAGCGGGAAGGGGGGCACCGGGGAGCTGTTTTTT.

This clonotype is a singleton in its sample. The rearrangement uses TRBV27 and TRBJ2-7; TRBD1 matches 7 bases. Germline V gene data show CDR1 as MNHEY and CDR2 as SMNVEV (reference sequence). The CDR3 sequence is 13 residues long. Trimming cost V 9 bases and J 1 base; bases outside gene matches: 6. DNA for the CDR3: TGTGCCAGTGGTGACAGGGCTTCCTACGAGCAGTACTTC. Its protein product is CASGDRASYEQYF.

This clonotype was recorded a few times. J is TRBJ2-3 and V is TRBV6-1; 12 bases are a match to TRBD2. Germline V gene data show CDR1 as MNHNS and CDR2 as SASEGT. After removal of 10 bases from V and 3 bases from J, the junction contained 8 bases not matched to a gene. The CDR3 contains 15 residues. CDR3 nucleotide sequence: TGTGCCATCGGACGGACTAGCGGGAATACAGATACGCAGTATTTT. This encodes CAIGRTSGNTDTQYF.

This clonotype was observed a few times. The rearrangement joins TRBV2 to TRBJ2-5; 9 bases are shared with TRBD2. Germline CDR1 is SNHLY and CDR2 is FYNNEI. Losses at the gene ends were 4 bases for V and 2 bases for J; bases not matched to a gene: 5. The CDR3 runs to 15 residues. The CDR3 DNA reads TGTGCCAGCAGTGGGGATCTAGCGGGGCAAGAGACCCAGTACTTC. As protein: CASSGDLAGQETQYF.

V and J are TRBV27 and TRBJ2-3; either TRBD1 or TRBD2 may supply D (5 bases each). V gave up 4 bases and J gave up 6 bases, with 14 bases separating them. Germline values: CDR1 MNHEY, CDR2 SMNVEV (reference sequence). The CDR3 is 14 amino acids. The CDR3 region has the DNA TGTGCCAGCAGTTCGGGACGTCTCTGGGATACGCAGTATTTT. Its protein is CASSSGRLWDTQYF.

The CDR3 loop is CATGPGHSSGANVLTF. For the CDR3, the DNA is TGTGCCACCGGGCCGGGACACAGCTCTGGGGCCAACGTCCTGACTTTC. V usage is TRBV24-1 and J usage is TRBJ2-6, with TRBD1 as a possible D gene (6 bases). V dropped 9 bases and J dropped 0 bases, with 14 bases sitting between them. This CDR3 has 16 residues. Germline V lookup: CDR1 KGHDR, CDR2 SFDVKD.

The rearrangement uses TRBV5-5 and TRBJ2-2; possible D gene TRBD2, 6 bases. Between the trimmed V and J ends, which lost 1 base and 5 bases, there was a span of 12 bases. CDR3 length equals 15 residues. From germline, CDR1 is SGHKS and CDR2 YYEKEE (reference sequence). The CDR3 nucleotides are TGTGCCAGCAGCTTGAGATCCGCGGGGACCGGGGAGCTGTTTTTT. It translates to CASSLRSAGTGELFF. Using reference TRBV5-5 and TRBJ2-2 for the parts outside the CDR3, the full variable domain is DAGVTQSPTHLIKTRGQQVTLRCSPISGHKSVSWYQQVLGQGPQFIFQYYEKEERGRGNFPDRFSARQFPNYSSELNVNALLLGDSALYLCASSLRSAGTGELFFGEGSRLTVL.

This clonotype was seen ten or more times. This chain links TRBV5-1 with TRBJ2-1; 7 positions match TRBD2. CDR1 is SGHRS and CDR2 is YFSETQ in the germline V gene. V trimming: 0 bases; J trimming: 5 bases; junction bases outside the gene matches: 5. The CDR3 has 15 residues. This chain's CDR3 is CASSLEWGGDNEQFF. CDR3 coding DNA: TGCGCCAGCAGCTTGGAATGGGGGGGTGACAATGAGCAGTTCTTC.